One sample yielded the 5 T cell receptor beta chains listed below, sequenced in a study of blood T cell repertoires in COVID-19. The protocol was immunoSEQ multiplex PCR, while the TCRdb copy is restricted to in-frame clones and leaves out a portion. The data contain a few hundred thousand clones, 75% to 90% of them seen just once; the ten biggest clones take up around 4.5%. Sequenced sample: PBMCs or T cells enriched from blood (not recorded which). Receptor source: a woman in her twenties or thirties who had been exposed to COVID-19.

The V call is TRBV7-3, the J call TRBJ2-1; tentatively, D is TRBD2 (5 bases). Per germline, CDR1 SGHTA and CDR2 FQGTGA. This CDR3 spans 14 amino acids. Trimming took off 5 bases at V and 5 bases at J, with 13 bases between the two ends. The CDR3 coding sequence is TGTGCCAGCAGCCCCCCCGGGGAACACAATGAGCAGTTCTTC. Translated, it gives CASSPPGEHNEQFF.

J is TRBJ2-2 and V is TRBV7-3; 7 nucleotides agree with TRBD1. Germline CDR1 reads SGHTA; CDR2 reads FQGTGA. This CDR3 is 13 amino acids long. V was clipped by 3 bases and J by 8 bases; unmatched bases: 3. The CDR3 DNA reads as TGTGCCAGCAGCTTGACAGGGAGAGGGGAGCTGTTTTTT. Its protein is CASSLTGRGELFF.

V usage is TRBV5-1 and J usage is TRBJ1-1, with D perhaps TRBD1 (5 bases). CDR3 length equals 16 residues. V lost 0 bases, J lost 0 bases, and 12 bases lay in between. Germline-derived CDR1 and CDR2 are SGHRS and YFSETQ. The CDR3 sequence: CASSLAVGAMNTEAFF. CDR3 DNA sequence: TGCGCCAGCAGCTTGGCGGTAGGGGCGATGAACACTGAAGCTTTCTTT.

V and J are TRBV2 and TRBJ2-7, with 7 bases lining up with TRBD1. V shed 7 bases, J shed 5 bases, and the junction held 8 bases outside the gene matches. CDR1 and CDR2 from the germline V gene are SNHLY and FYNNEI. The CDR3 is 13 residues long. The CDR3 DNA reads TGTGCCAGCACTATCAGGGGACAGAACGAGCAGTACTTC. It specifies CASTIRGQNEQYF.

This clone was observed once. The CDR3, as DNA: TGTGCCACCACACCGGACAGCTCCTACGAGCAGTACTTC. Translating it yields CATTPDSSYEQYF. The rearrangement uses TRBV19 and TRBJ2-7; possible D gene TRBD1, 6 bases. V dropped 10 bases and J dropped 0 bases, with 13 bases sitting between them. The length of the CDR3 is 13 residues. In germline, CDR1 is LNHDA, CDR2 SQIVND (reference sequence). Drawing the rest from reference TRBV19 and TRBJ2-7, the complete variable domain is DGGITQSPKYLFRKEGQNVTLSCEQNLNHDAMYWYRQDPGQGLRLIYYSQIVNDFQKGDIAEGYSVSREKKESFPLTVTSAQKNPTAFYLCATTPDSSYEQYFGPGTRLTVT.